The 16 T cell receptor beta chains below come from one sample, sequenced in a study of PD-1 blockade in mismatch repair-deficient tumors. The protocol was immunoSEQ multiplex PCR, while the TCRdb copy is restricted to in-frame clones and leaves out a portion. The top ten clones hold about 3% of a sample with 25,000 to 30,000 clones, about four fifths of them seen once. The specimen comprised PBMCs, sampled before pembrolizumab treatment. The source is an adult with mismatch repair-deficient cancer.

The gene calls are TRBV29-1 and TRBJ1-5, with 7 nucleotides matching TRBD1. The CDR3 runs 12 residues. CDR1 and CDR2 from the germline V gene are SQVTM and ANQGSEA. Trimming removed 6 bases from V and 4 bases from J; junction bases left unmatched: 3. CDR3 DNA: TGCAGCGTGGGACAGCCTAATCAGCCCCAGCATTTT. It translates to CSVGQPNQPQHF.

V is TRBV11-2 and J is TRBJ1-2; tentative D call: TRBD1 (6 bases). The CDR3 extends over 13 amino acids. V lost 5 bases and J lost 2, with 9 bases in between. In germline, CDR1 is SGHAT, CDR2 FQNNGV. CDR3 region: CASSQGFNYGYTF. The CDR3, as DNA: TGTGCCAGCAGCCAGGGGTTCAACTATGGCTACACCTTC. Filled out from reference TRBV11-2 and TRBJ1-2, the complete variable domain reads EAGVAQSPRYKIIEKRQSVAFWCNPISGHATLYWYQQILGQGPKLLIQFQNNGVVDDSQLPKDRFSAERLKGVDSTLKIQPAKLEDSAVYLCASSQGFNYGYTFGSGTRLTVV.

The V gene is TRBV27, the J gene TRBJ2-1; D remains ambiguous. The V end lost 2 bases, the J end lost 7 bases, and 18 bases lay between the germline ends. This CDR3 has 16 residues. Germline V gives CDR1 MNHEY, CDR2 SMNVEV (reference sequence). CDR3 sequence reads: CASSLRPPFNLNEQFF. In DNA, the CDR3 is TGTGCCAGCAGTTTACGCCCTCCGTTTAATCTAAATGAGCAGTTCTTC.

V and J are TRBV6-5 and TRBJ2-7; 9 bases agree with TRBD2. The CDR3 extends over 15 amino acids. From germline, CDR1 is MNHEY and CDR2 SVGAGI. V was pared by 2 bases and J by 6 bases, with 8 bases of the junction left unmatched. The CDR3 region is CASSYTASGTFEQYF. The CDR3 DNA sequence: TGTGCCAGCAGTTACACGGCTAGCGGGACATTCGAGCAGTACTTC.

The chain recombines TRBV5-1 with TRBJ1-4, with 12 bases matching TRBD1. The V gene's germline CDR1 is SGHRS and CDR2 YFSETQ. There are 15 residues in the CDR3. Trimming at V came to 0 bases and at J to 7 bases, leaving 1 base not matched to a gene. The CDR3 DNA reads TGCGCCAGCAGCTTGGGGGACAGGGGGCCTGAAAAACTGTTTTTT. Protein: CASSLGDRGPEKLFF.

The V and J genes are TRBV9 and TRBJ2-2; 10 positions agree with TRBD2. The CDR3 covers 16 residues. Germline V gives CDR1 SGDLS, CDR2 YYNGEE. The junction had 10 bases not matched to a gene; V was cut back by 4 bases and J by 7 bases. Written as DNA, the CDR3 is TGTGCCAGCAGCCTGAGTCTAGCGGGAGAAATCGGGGAGCTGTTTTTT. Translation: CASSLSLAGEIGELFF.

This sequence joins TRBV5-1 and TRBJ2-5; the match to TRBD2 covers 9 bases. The V gene end was trimmed by 2 bases and the J gene end by 5 bases; junction bases not matched to a gene: 4. The CDR3 loop spans 14 amino acids. CDR1 and CDR2 (germline): SGHRS, YFSETQ. CDR3 nucleotides: TGCGCCAGCAGCTTAGCGGGAGGAGGGGAGACCCAGTACTTC. It codes for CASSLAGGGETQYF. Together with reference TRBV5-1 and TRBJ2-5, the CDR3 gives the full variable domain: KAGVTQTPRYLIKTRGQQVTLSCSPISGHRSVSWYQQTPGQGLQFLFEYFSETQRNKGNFPGRFSGRQFSNSRSEMNVSTLELGDSALYLCASSLAGGGETQYFGPGTRLLVL.

The chain recombines TRBV27 with TRBJ1-2, with a possible D match to TRBD1 (6 bases). CDR3 length: 14 amino acids. Germline assignment: CDR1 MNHEY and CDR2 SMNVEV (reference sequence). The V and J ends lost 2 bases and 5 bases respectively, with 12 bases between them. CDR3 DNA: TGTGCCAGCAGTTTAAGGGGGGGCGCGTATGGCTACACCTTC. Amino acids: CASSLRGGAYGYTF.

The chain employs TRBV28 and TRBJ1-3; D is possibly TRBD1 (6 bases). Deletions cut 6 bases from V and 0 bases from J, with 15 bases between. The CDR3 length is 16 residues. The germline gives CDR1 MDHEN, CDR2 SYDVKM. The CDR3 DNA reads TGTGCCAGCAGCTCTACAGGGATGTACTCTGGAAACACCATATATTTT. Its protein is CASSSTGMYSGNTIYF.

This chain links TRBV6-5 with TRBJ1-2; 8 bases map to TRBD1. Trimming removed 7 bases from V and 3 bases from J; junction bases left unmatched: 4. This CDR3 has 13 amino acids. Looked up from germline, CDR1 is MNHEY and CDR2 is SVGAGI. The CDR3 region is CASTPGQDYGYTF. CDR3 coding DNA: TGTGCCAGCACCCCGGGACAGGACTATGGCTACACCTTC.

This clone has more than one count but fewer than ten. V gene TRBV4-2 combines with J gene TRBJ2-7, with 12 bases aligning to TRBD2. The V gene end was trimmed by 1 base and the J gene end by 4 bases; junction bases not matched to a gene: 8. The CDR3 sequence is 17 residues long. Germline CDR1 reads LGHNA; CDR2 reads YNFKEQ. The CDR3 loop is CASSQALAGGPRYEQYF. CDR3 sequence (DNA): TGTGCCAGCAGCCAAGCCCTAGCGGGAGGGCCACGTTACGAGCAGTACTTC.

This chain uses TRBV25-1 with TRBJ1-1, with TRBD1 identical over 12 bases. This CDR3 region has 14 residues. The junction had 8 bases not matched to a gene; V was cut back by 9 bases and J by 6 bases. Germline V CDR1 and CDR2: MGHDK, SYGVNS. The CDR3 region is CASGAGTGGAEAFF. In DNA form, the CDR3 reads TGTGCCAGTGGAGCCGGGACAGGGGGCGCTGAAGCTTTCTTT.

The chain recombines TRBV27 with TRBJ2-5; 8 nucleotides line up with TRBD2. The CDR3 has 14 residues. Unmatched junction bases numbered 6, after V lost 4 bases and J lost 5 bases. From germline, CDR1 is MNHEY and CDR2 SMNVEV (reference sequence). CDR3 coding DNA: TGTGCCAGCAGTTCGCGGGGGGATCCGGAGACCCAGTACTTC. It codes for CASSSRGDPETQYF.

J is TRBJ2-1 and V is TRBV28, with 9 nucleotides matching TRBD2. The length of the CDR3 is 15 residues. The germline V gene has CDR1 MDHEN and CDR2 SYDVKM. V was pared by 7 bases and J by 4 bases, with 8 bases of the junction left unmatched. The CDR3 nucleotides read TGTGCCAGCACCCCCCCAACTAGCGGGTACAATGAGCAGTTCTTC. Translated: CASTPPTSGYNEQFF.

The rearrangement uses TRBV5-1 and TRBJ1-1; the D is unclear. The germline V and J ends were trimmed by 9 bases and 3 bases, with 15 bases remaining between them. In germline, CDR1 is SGHRS, CDR2 YFSETQ. The CDR3 extends over 13 amino acids. In DNA, the CDR3 is TGCGCCACCCGGCTGGAGAGGCACACTGAAGCTTTCTTT. Its translation is CATRLERHTEAFF.

The CDR3 loop is CASSESGPGRLAGRGETQYF. CDR3 sequence (DNA): TGTGCCAGCAGTGAATCGGGGCCGGGGAGGCTAGCGGGACGTGGCGAGACCCAGTACTTC. The rearrangement uses TRBV6-1 and TRBJ2-5; 9 positions agree with TRBD2. With V trimmed by 2 bases and J by 5 bases, 21 bases remained unmatched. Germline assignment: CDR1 MNHNS and CDR2 SASEGT. This CDR3 has 20 amino acids.